Shown below are 26 T cell receptor beta chains from a single sample sequenced in a study of CD8 T cells in Susac syndrome. When the RNA was reverse transcribed, random hexamers were used with an input of roughly 0.45 to 1 ug. Using its own MiXCR run on the immunoSEQ multiplex PCR reads, TCRdb lists one record per CDR3 protein. This repertoire shows 130,000 or so distinct CDR3 sequences, roughly 92% found once; its top ten account for about 0.089%. Source material: CD4+ T cells from PBMCs. The receptors originated from a human donor in good health.

This clonotype came up a few times. The chain combines TRBV20-1 with TRBJ2-3; 9 nucleotides match TRBD1. CDR1 and CDR2 from the germline V gene are DFQATT and SNEGSKA (reference sequence). V was pared by 1 base and J by 4 bases, with 9 bases of the junction left unmatched. The CDR3 is made up of 16 amino acids. The CDR3 is CSARGAGTGKSDTQYF. The CDR3 nucleotides read TGCAGTGCTAGAGGGGCCGGGACAGGGAAGTCAGATACGCAGTATTTT.

V and J are TRBV6-1 and TRBJ1-5, with unresolved D. The CDR3 is 14 residues long. CDR1 is MNHNS and CDR2 is SASEGT in the germline V gene. The V gene lost 4 bases and the J gene lost 4 bases, with 11 bases spanning the gap. DNA for the CDR3: TGTGCCAGCAGTGTTTTAAGGGCGAATCAGCCCCAGCATTTT. Translation: CASSVLRANQPQHF.

The J gene is TRBJ2-6, the V gene TRBV6-1; TRBD1 agrees at 8 bases. The CDR3 is 16 amino acids. V trimming: 8 bases; J trimming: 0 bases; junction bases outside the gene matches: 6. Germline loops: CDR1 MNHNS, CDR2 SASEGT. This chain's CDR3 is CASYRQGSSGANVLTF. CDR3 in DNA: TGTGCCAGCTATCGACAGGGGAGCTCTGGGGCCAACGTCCTGACTTTC.

The rearrangement links TRBV7-2 to TRBJ2-1; D is perhaps TRBD2 (5 bases). Per germline, CDR1 SGHTA and CDR2 FQGNSA. CDR3 length: 13 amino acids. Trimming shortened V by 6 bases and J by 2 bases, and 8 bases separated the two germline ends. CDR3 in amino acids: CASRPGTYNEQFF. CDR3 coding DNA: TGTGCCAGCAGACCCGGGACCTACAATGAGCAGTTCTTC.

This clonotype occurred a few times. V gene TRBV9 combines with J gene TRBJ2-5, with a tentative D call TRBD2 (6 bases). V dropped 0 bases and J dropped 7 bases, with 13 bases sitting between them. This CDR3 contains 14 residues. In germline, CDR1 is SGDLS, CDR2 YYNGEE. CDR3 sequence reads: CASSVEPAEGTQYF. As DNA, the CDR3 is TGTGCCAGCAGCGTAGAGCCAGCGGAGGGGACCCAGTACTTC.

The V call is TRBV4-2, the J call TRBJ2-2, with 9 bases aligning to TRBD2. Per germline, CDR1 LGHNA and CDR2 YNFKEQ. This CDR3 contains 19 residues. Trimming cost V 0 bases and J 9 bases; bases outside gene matches: 17. CDR3: CASSQDSVDLAGYVRELFF. CDR3 nucleotide sequence: TGTGCCAGCAGCCAAGATTCGGTTGATCTAGCGGGATATGTTCGGGAGCTGTTTTTT.

The chain couples TRBV12-3 or TRBV12-4 to TRBJ1-2, with 9 bases matching TRBD1. The CDR3 length is 14 residues. V lost 6 bases and J lost 8; bases outside the gene matches: 10. CDR3 in amino acids: CASRLRDRAYGYTF. CDR3 sequence (DNA): TGTGCCAGCAGGCTCCGGGACAGGGCTTACGGCTACACCTTC.

The rearrangement joins TRBV7-6 to TRBJ1-1; D call uncertain. The CDR3 extends over 13 amino acids. Germline values: CDR1 SGHVS, CDR2 FNYEAQ. V lost 3 bases to trimming and J lost 0 bases, with 5 bases between them. The CDR3 coding sequence is TGTGCCAGCAGCTTCGCAGTGAACACTGAAGCTTTCTTT. Its translation is CASSFAVNTEAFF.

The chain links TRBV5-4 to TRBJ2-1; possibly TRBD1 for D (6 bases). Deletions cut 7 bases from V and 5 bases from J, with 13 bases between. CDR1 is SGHNT, CDR2 YYREEE, per germline (reference sequence). There are 13 residues in the CDR3. CDR3 bases: TGTGCCAGCTCCTCGGACAGACACAATGAGCAGTTCTTC. This encodes CASSSDRHNEQFF.

V gene TRBV2 combines with J gene TRBJ2-3; 12 positions agree with TRBD2. The CDR3 runs 16 residues. Germline V lookup: CDR1 SNHLY, CDR2 FYNNEI. The V and J ends lost 5 bases and 4 bases, in that order; junction bases with no gene match: 7. The DNA of the CDR3 is TGTGCCAGCAGTCCTCTAGCGGGAGGGCGGGCAGATACGCAGTATTTT. It encodes CASSPLAGGRADTQYF.

CDR3 DNA sequence: TGTGCCAGCAGCTTAGGGGCTAGCTCTTACGAGCAGTTCTTC. Translated: CASSLGASSYEQFF. The chain couples TRBV7-9 to TRBJ2-1, with D maybe TRBD2 (5 bases). V lost 1 base and J lost 10, with 14 bases in between. In germline, CDR1 is SEHNR, CDR2 FQNEAQ (reference sequence). The CDR3 spans 14 residues.

The gene calls are TRBV28 and TRBJ1-2; 10 bases map to TRBD1. V lost 4 bases and J lost 5; bases outside the gene matches: 16. Germline V gene data show CDR1 as MDHEN and CDR2 as SYDVKM. The CDR3 extends over 18 amino acids. CDR3 in amino acids: CASSSAGGGTGVAYGYTF. The CDR3 region has the DNA TGTGCCAGCAGTTCCGCGGGGGGCGGGACAGGGGTGGCATATGGCTACACCTTC.

The chain joins TRBV5-1 to TRBJ1-2, with D possibly matching TRBD1 (5 bases). CDR3 length equals 13 residues. Trimming took off 7 bases at V and 0 bases at J, with 10 bases between the two ends. Germline loops: CDR1 SGHRS, CDR2 YFSETQ. CDR3 residues: CASGGSSNYGYTF. DNA of the CDR3: TGCGCCAGCGGGGGGTCATCTAACTATGGCTACACCTTC.

The J gene is TRBJ1-4, the V gene TRBV30, with TRBD1 matching over 7 bases. Germline V lookup: CDR1 GTSNPN, CDR2 SVGIG (reference sequence). Trimming at V came to 2 bases and at J to 4 bases, leaving 10 bases not matched to a gene. The CDR3 extends over 16 amino acids. CDR3 region: CAWSPDRVVVNEKLFF. In DNA form, the CDR3 reads TGTGCCTGGAGTCCTGACAGGGTAGTCGTTAATGAAAAACTGTTTTTT.

The chain has TRBV7-2 and TRBJ2-2, with TRBD2 identical over 11 bases. After removal of 5 bases from V and 6 bases from J, the junction contained 8 bases not matched to a gene. The CDR3 is 16 residues long. Per the germline V gene, CDR1 is SGHTA and CDR2 is FQGNSA. In DNA form, the CDR3 reads TGTGCCAGCAGCCAACTAGCGGGAGTGGTTCCCGGGGAGCTGTTTTTT. Its protein product is CASSQLAGVVPGELFF.

CDR3 residues: CASSPRPTLWDEQYF. The CDR3 nucleotides read TGTGCCAGCAGTCCACGGCCGACTCTATGGGACGAGCAGTACTTC. The chain employs TRBV27 and TRBJ2-7; D gene uncertain. Trimming removed 5 bases at V and 5 bases at J, with 19 bases between. CDR1 and CDR2 from the germline V gene are MNHEY and SMNVEV (reference sequence). CDR3 length equals 15 residues.

This rearrangement joins TRBV2 to TRBJ2-5; 7 bases are a match to TRBD1. The CDR3 is made up of 13 amino acids. The germline CDR1 and CDR2 sequences are SNHLY and FYNNEI. After removal of 6 bases from V and 5 bases from J, the junction contained 6 bases not matched to a gene. The CDR3 DNA sequence: TGTGCCAGCAGGATAGACAGGGACGAGACCCAGTACTTC. Translation: CASRIDRDETQYF.

The chain links TRBV7-9 to TRBJ2-7; 13 positions agree with TRBD2. Germline assignment: CDR1 SEHNR and CDR2 FQNEAQ (reference sequence). V gave up 4 bases and J gave up 2 bases; unmatched junction bases: 2. This CDR3 spans 15 amino acids. The DNA for the CDR3 is TGTGCCAGCAGCTCCGGGACTAGCGGGACCTACGAGCAGTACTTC. As protein: CASSSGTSGTYEQYF.

This clonotype was seen a single time. V usage is TRBV10-3 and J usage is TRBJ2-5, with a weak D call TRBD1 (7 bases). Trimming stripped 4 bases from V and 4 bases from J, with 13 bases between. Germline values: CDR1 ENHRY, CDR2 SYGVKD. This CDR3 has 14 amino acids. The CDR3 region has the DNA TGTGCCATCAGTGCTAACAGGGGAGGAGAGACCCAGTACTTC. Translating gives CAISANRGGETQYF.

This chain uses TRBV18 with TRBJ1-2, with D tentatively TRBD1 (6 bases). Trimming removed 2 bases from V and 8 bases from J, with 18 bases in between. Germline V gene sequence: CDR1 KGHSH, CDR2 LQKENI. This CDR3 contains 15 residues. The CDR3 sequence: CASSPTFQDSGGYTF. The CDR3 nucleotides read TGTGCCAGCTCACCAACGTTCCAGGACAGCGGGGGCTACACCTTC.

The V and J genes are TRBV25-1 and TRBJ2-5; 8 nucleotides match TRBD2. CDR3 length equals 15 residues. J lost 5 bases, V lost 3 bases, and 8 bases had no gene match. Per germline, CDR1 MGHDK and CDR2 SYGVNS. The CDR3 protein is CASSELGAGAETQYF. As DNA, the CDR3 is TGTGCCAGCAGTGAGTTGGGAGCGGGAGCGGAGACCCAGTACTTC.

A few counts support this clonotype. The rearrangement links TRBV7-9 to TRBJ2-1; D gene ambiguous. CDR1 SEHNR and CDR2 FQNEAQ come from the germline V gene (reference sequence). The CDR3 consists of 13 residues. V lost 1 base, J lost 1 base, and 2 bases lay in between. The CDR3 loop reads CASSLGSYNEQFF. DNA of the CDR3: TGTGCCAGCAGCTTAGGTTCCTACAATGAGCAGTTCTTC.

This clonotype was detected only a few times. The chain has TRBV29-1 and TRBJ2-5; perhaps TRBD2 as D (5 bases). This CDR3 has 12 residues. Trimming shortened V by 4 bases and J by 2 bases, and 8 bases separated the two germline ends. Germline-derived CDR1 and CDR2 are SQVTM and ANQGSEA. In nucleotides, the CDR3 is TGCAGCGTTGGGACTCCTCAAGAGACCCAGTACTTC. Translating it yields CSVGTPQETQYF.

The chain employs TRBV20-1 and TRBJ1-1; tentative D call: TRBD1 (6 bases). CDR3 size: 13 residues. Trimming removed 3 bases from V and 3 bases from J, with 11 bases in between. The germline V gene encodes CDR1 DFQATT and CDR2 SNEGSKA (reference sequence). CDR3 sequence reads: CSARGGLYTEAFF. The CDR3 nucleotides read TGCAGTGCTAGGGGGGGGCTGTACACTGAAGCTTTCTTT.

CDR3 amino acids: CASRRQESSYEQYF. The CDR3 DNA reads TGTGCCAGCAGAAGACAGGAGAGCTCCTACGAGCAGTACTTC. The genes are TRBV27 and TRBJ2-7, with a weak D call TRBD1 (6 bases). The ends were cut back, 6 bases at V and 0 bases at J, with 12 bases in the middle. The germline V gene encodes CDR1 MNHEY and CDR2 SMNVEV (reference sequence). The CDR3 extends over 14 amino acids.

This clonotype was seen once. The J gene is TRBJ1-3, the V gene TRBV2; the D is unclear. V was trimmed by 5 bases and J by 0 bases, leaving 11 bases between them. The germline V gene encodes CDR1 SNHLY and CDR2 FYNNEI. The length of the CDR3 is 15 residues. CDR3 in amino acids: CASSPEASSGNTIYF. In DNA form, the CDR3 reads TGTGCCAGCAGTCCCGAAGCGTCCTCTGGAAACACCATATATTTT.